This is a list of T cell receptor beta chains from one sample in a study of identical twins. TCRdb ran MiXCR on the 5' RACE reads and lists one entry per CDR3 protein. The sample holds 400,000 to 500,000 distinct CDR3 sequences; 15% to 20% are singletons and the top ten take approximately 12%. Source material: naive T cells sorted from blood. The receptor set was obtained from a man aged 50 to 59 in good health. Each CDR3 is given with its conserved first and last residue. Each record gives: J gene, D gene, clone size, V gene, CDR3 DNA, CDR3 protein. The D gene is left open where the match is weak. A row's size may be missing; if present it is once, few, many or a size class.

>TRBJ2-5|TRBD2|few|TRBV5-1
TGCGCCAGCAGCCCGGGGACTAGCACGTACCAAGAGACCCAGTACTTC
CASSPGTSTYQETQYF
>TRBJ1-5|TRBD1|NA|TRBV6-2/TRBV6-3
TGTGCCAGCAGTTACCAAGGGGGCCCGTGGCCCCAGCATTTT
CASSYQGGPWPQHF
>TRBJ2-2|TRBD1|NA|TRBV11-2
TGTGCCAGCAGCTTAGCCGGGACAGAAATCCCCGGGGAGCTGTTTTTT
CASSLAGTEIPGELFF
>TRBJ2-5|TRBD1|NA|TRBV5-1
TGCGCCAGCAGCTTGGAATTGGTGGGACAGCAAGAGACCCAGTACTTC
CASSLELVGQQETQYF
>TRBJ2-7|TRBD1|many|TRBV7-9
TGTGCCAGCAGCCCCCGTTGGGGACAGGGGGCCTACGAGCAGTACTTC
CASSPRWGQGAYEQYF
>TRBJ1-2|NA|few|TRBV20-1
TGCAGTGCTACCCTTACAGGGTACTATGGCTACACCTTC
CSATLTGYYGYTF
>TRBJ2-4|NA|NA|TRBV2
TGTGCCACGGGGACGGGTTTTGGCATTCAGTACTTC
CATGTGFGIQYF
>TRBJ1-2|NA|many|TRBV14
TGTGCCAGCAGCCCCCTCGAAACATCCTATGGCTACACCTTC
CASSPLETSYGYTF
>TRBJ1-2|NA|many|TRBV20-1
TGCAGTGCTATCGGCGGGCTTCAGGGCTACACCTTC
CSAIGGLQGYTF
>TRBJ1-5|NA|few|TRBV5-1
TGCGCCAGCAGCACGTGGGGAAATAGCAATCAGCCCCAGCATTTT
CASSTWGNSNQPQHF
>TRBJ2-1|TRBD2|NA|TRBV6-1
TGTGCCAGCAGGGGACTAGCGGGAGTCTTCAATGAGCAGTTCTTC
CASRGLAGVFNEQFF
>TRBJ2-6|NA|few|TRBV18
TGTGCCAGCTCACCCATTCAGGCTGCTGGGGCCAACGTCCTGACTTTC
CASSPIQAAGANVLTF
>TRBJ2-1|TRBD2|NA|TRBV7-9
TGTGCCAGCAGCTGGTCTAGCGGGAGTAGGTACAATGAGCAGTTCTTC
CASSWSSGSRYNEQFF
>TRBJ1-6|NA|NA|TRBV5-6
TGTGCCAGCAGCTTGGAGAGAGGGACCGTTCCCCTCCACTTT
CASSLERGTVPLHF
>TRBJ2-2|TRBD1|NA|TRBV13
TGTGCCAGTGCGAACAGGGGGCATAGTATCGGGGAGCTGTTTTTT
CASANRGHSIGELFF
>TRBJ2-1|NA|NA|TRBV11-3
TGTGCCAGCAGCAAAGGTCTGGGACCCTCGGGAAATGAGCAGTTCTTC
CASSKGLGPSGNEQFF
>TRBJ2-7|NA|many|TRBV20-1
TGCAGTGCTAGAGAGGTGAAACATCTCCCAGAGCAGTACTTC
CSAREVKHLPEQYF
>TRBJ2-5|NA|many|TRBV6-1
TGTGCCAGCAGTCAGCCTACAGGGAGGGGCCTTAAAGAGACCCAGTACTTC
CASSQPTGRGLKETQYF
>TRBJ2-3|NA|few|TRBV19
TGTGCCAGTAGTTCCACGGCAGATACGCAGTATTTT
CASSSTADTQYF
>TRBJ2-2|NA|many|TRBV6-2/TRBV6-3
TGTGCCAGCAGTACCGGGACATTTCGAACCGGGGAGCTGTTTTTT
CASSTGTFRTGELFF
>TRBJ2-7|TRBD2|many|TRBV30
TGTGCCTGGGTCGGAAGCGGGAACAAGCAGTACTTC
CAWVGSGNKQYF
>TRBJ1-4|NA|few|TRBV27
TGTGCCAGCAGTTTAGGGTCAGCCCGAAATGAAAAACTGTTTTTT
CASSLGSARNEKLFF
>TRBJ2-6|NA|NA|TRBV18
TGTGCCAGCTCACGGGGAACTGGGGCCAACGTCCTGACTTTC
CASSRGTGANVLTF
>TRBJ2-5|TRBD1|few|TRBV7-6
TGTGCCAGCAGCTACGGACAGGGAAGGCAAGAGACCCAGTACTTC
CASSYGQGRQETQYF
>TRBJ1-5|NA|few|TRBV4-2
TGTGCCAGCAGCCAAGATCTCGATCAGCCCCAGCATTTT
CASSQDLDQPQHF
>TRBJ2-4|NA|NA|TRBV7-2
TGTGCCAGCAGCTTGGGGCCCGGTCCACGGGGGAACATTCAGTACTTC
CASSLGPGPRGNIQYF
>TRBJ2-7|TRBD1|NA|TRBV27
TGTGCCAGCCGAATCGGGACAGGGGCCTACGAGCAGTACTTC
CASRIGTGAYEQYF
>TRBJ2-3|NA|NA|TRBV27
TGTGCCAGCAGTTTATCGGGCAGCTACAGAGATACGCAGTATTTT
CASSLSGSYRDTQYF
>TRBJ2-7|TRBD1|few|TRBV27
TGTGCCAGCAGCTTAGGGACAGGGGGCAAATACGAGCAGTACTTC
CASSLGTGGKYEQYF
>TRBJ1-4|NA|NA|TRBV20-1
TGCAGTGCCCCGAACCCAGGAACAACTAATGAAAAACTGTTTTTT
CSAPNPGTTNEKLFF
>TRBJ2-2|NA|many|TRBV7-2
TGTGCCAGCGCCCGGGCGCCTGGCACCGGGGAGCTGTTTTTT
CASARAPGTGELFF
>TRBJ2-7|NA|many|TRBV28
TGTGCCAGCAGTCTCCGGGCCCCCTACGAGCAGTACTTC
CASSLRAPYEQYF
>TRBJ2-1|TRBD1|NA|TRBV5-1
TGCGCCAGCAGCCTAGGGGACAGGGTGATCAATGAGCAGTTCTTC
CASSLGDRVINEQFF
>TRBJ2-1|TRBD2|few|TRBV4-2
TGTGCCAGCAGCCAAGAGTATGGGGGGGGTGAGCAGTTCTTC
CASSQEYGGGEQFF
>TRBJ2-3|NA|few|TRBV15
TGTGCCACCAGCAGAGTAGCCGGAATGAGCACAGATACGCAGTATTTT
CATSRVAGMSTDTQYF
>TRBJ2-3|NA|NA|TRBV4-3
TGCGCCAGCAGCCCTAACGGGGCCCTTTACACAGATACGCAGTATTTT
CASSPNGALYTDTQYF
>TRBJ2-3|NA|many|TRBV6-2/TRBV6-3
TGTGCCAGCAGCTCTGTGCGGGGGCTCACAGATACGCAGTATTTT
CASSSVRGLTDTQYF
>TRBJ2-7|NA|many|TRBV7-2
TGTGCCAGCAGCCCGGGACCCAATTACGAGCAGTACTTC
CASSPGPNYEQYF
>TRBJ1-5|TRBD1|few|TRBV7-8
TGTGCCAGCAGCTTGGCATCCAGGGGGGCTTATCAGCCCCAGCATTTT
CASSLASRGAYQPQHF
>TRBJ1-2|TRBD1|few|TRBV5-1
TGCGCCAGCAGATCCGGGACAGGGTTCTATGGCTACACCTTC
CASRSGTGFYGYTF
>TRBJ2-3|TRBD1|few|TRBV7-6
TGTGCCAGCAGCCCCTCCGGGACAGGGGCTACAGATACGCAGTATTTT
CASSPSGTGATDTQYF
>TRBJ2-1|TRBD2|many|TRBV10-2
TGCGCCAGTAGACTAGCGGGGGTTTACAATGAGCAGTTCTTC
CASRLAGVYNEQFF
>TRBJ2-3|TRBD2|NA|TRBV12-3/TRBV12-4
TGTGCCAGCAGTTCCTTTGGGAGCGGGGGTGGCGATACGCAGTATTTT
CASSSFGSGGGDTQYF
>TRBJ2-2|NA|few|TRBV20-1
TGCAGTGCATCTCTTGGCTTTTTGGGAAACACCGGGGAGCTGTTTTTT
CSASLGFLGNTGELFF
>TRBJ2-5|NA|NA|TRBV4-2
TGTGCCAGCAGCCAGCCCTCCCTCCAAGAGCCCCAGTACTTC
CASSQPSLQEPQYF
>TRBJ1-5|NA|many|TRBV20-1
TGCAGTGCCCACTTGGGAGCCTCCAATCAGCCCCAGCATTTT
CSAHLGASNQPQHF
>TRBJ2-7|TRBD2|few|TRBV27
TGTGCCAGCAGTTTCCGGACTAGTCGGGGGTCCTACGAGCAGTACTTC
CASSFRTSRGSYEQYF
>TRBJ2-1|NA|NA|TRBV4-3
TGCGCCAGCAGCCAAGATCTCGTCCCCTACAATGAGCAGTTCTTC
CASSQDLVPYNEQFF
>TRBJ1-1|NA|NA|TRBV6-6
TGTGCCAGCATAGGGTCAGCTGAAGCTTTCTTT
CASIGSAEAFF
>TRBJ2-3|NA|NA|TRBV4-2
TGTGCCAGCAGCCAAGGTTTTAGCAGATTCACAGATACGCAGTATTTT
CASSQGFSRFTDTQYF
>TRBJ2-5|NA|NA|TRBV5-1
TGCGCCAGCAGCCTGGGGGCTCTACAAGAGACCCAGTACTTC
CASSLGALQETQYF
>TRBJ2-5|TRBD1|few|TRBV5-1
TGCGCCAGCAGCCCGGACAGGGGCAAGGGAGAGACCCAGTACTTC
CASSPDRGKGETQYF
>TRBJ2-1|NA|many|TRBV4-3
TGCGCCAGCAGCCAAGAGTTTACAGGTGACAATGAGCAGTTCTTC
CASSQEFTGDNEQFF
>TRBJ2-7|NA|few|TRBV29-1
TGCAGCGTTGAAGACGTAGGACAGACAGGAGAGCAGTACTTC
CSVEDVGQTGEQYF
>TRBJ1-5|NA|few|TRBV6-1
TGTGCCAGCAGTGAACCGGCTCCAAAGCCCCAGCATTTT
CASSEPAPKPQHF
>TRBJ1-5|TRBD1|NA|TRBV12-3/TRBV12-4
TGTGCCAGTAGTGAGACAGGGGGCAGAGGGAATCAGCCCCAGCATTTT
CASSETGGRGNQPQHF
>TRBJ1-5|NA|few|TRBV4-2
TGTGCCAGCAGCCAAGACAGGTTTAGCAATCAGCCCCAGCATTTT
CASSQDRFSNQPQHF
>TRBJ2-1|TRBD2|NA|TRBV5-1
TGCGCCAGCAGCCTACTTTCGGTGACTAGCGGGGAAAATGAGCAGTTCTTC
CASSLLSVTSGENEQFF
>TRBJ2-1|NA|NA|TRBV13
TGTGCCAGCAGCTTATATTCGATAGCCAATGAGCAGTTCTTC
CASSLYSIANEQFF